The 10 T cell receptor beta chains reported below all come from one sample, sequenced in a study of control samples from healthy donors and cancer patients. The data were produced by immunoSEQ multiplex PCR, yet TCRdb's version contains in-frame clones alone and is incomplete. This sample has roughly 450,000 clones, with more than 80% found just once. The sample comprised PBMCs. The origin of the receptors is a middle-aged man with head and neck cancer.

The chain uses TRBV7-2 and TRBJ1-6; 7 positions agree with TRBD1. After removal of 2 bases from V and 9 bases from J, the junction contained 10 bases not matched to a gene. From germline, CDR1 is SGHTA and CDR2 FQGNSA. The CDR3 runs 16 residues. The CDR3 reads CASSLTTGVIGSPLHF. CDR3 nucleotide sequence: TGTGCCAGCAGCTTAACCACAGGGGTGATAGGTTCACCCCTCCACTTT.

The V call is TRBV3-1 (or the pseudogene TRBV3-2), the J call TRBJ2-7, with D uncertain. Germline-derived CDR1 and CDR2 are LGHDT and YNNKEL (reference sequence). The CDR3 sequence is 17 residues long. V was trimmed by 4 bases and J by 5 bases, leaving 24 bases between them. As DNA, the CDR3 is TGTGCCAGCAGCCCCTCGTTTTTCAGACCTCTGGTGAACGAGCAGTACTTC. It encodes CASSPSFFRPLVNEQYF.

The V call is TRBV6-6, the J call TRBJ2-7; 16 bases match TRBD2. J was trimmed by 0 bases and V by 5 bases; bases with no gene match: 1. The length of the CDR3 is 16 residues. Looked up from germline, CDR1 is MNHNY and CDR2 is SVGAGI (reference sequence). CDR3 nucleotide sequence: TGTGCCAGCAGTGGGACTAGCGGGAGGGCCTCCTACGAGCAGTACTTC. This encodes CASSGTSGRASYEQYF.

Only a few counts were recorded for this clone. The CDR3 nucleotides read TGTGCCAGCAGTCGCACTGTAAGCCGGGACAGGGCCTACGAGCAGTACTTC. Residues: CASSRTVSRDRAYEQYF. The chain recombines TRBV7-2 with TRBJ2-7, with 9 bases identical to TRBD1. Looked up from germline, CDR1 is SGHTA and CDR2 is FQGNSA. The trim removed 6 bases at V and 2 bases at J, leaving 14 bases unmatched. The CDR3 runs to 17 residues.

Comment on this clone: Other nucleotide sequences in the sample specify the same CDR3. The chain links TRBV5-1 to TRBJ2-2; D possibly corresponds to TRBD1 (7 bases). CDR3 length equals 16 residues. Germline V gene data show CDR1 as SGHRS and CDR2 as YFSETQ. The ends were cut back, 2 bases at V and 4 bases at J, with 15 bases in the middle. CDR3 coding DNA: TGCGCCAGCAGCTTACTACGACAGGGAGGCACCGGGGAGCTGTTTTTT. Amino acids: CASSLLRQGGTGELFF.

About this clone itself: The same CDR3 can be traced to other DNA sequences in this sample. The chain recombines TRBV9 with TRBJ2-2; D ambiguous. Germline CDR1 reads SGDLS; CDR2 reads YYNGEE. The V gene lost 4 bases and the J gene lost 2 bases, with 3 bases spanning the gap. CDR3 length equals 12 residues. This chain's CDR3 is CASSLNTGELFF. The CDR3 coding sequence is TGTGCCAGCAGCCTAAACACCGGGGAGCTGTTTTTT.

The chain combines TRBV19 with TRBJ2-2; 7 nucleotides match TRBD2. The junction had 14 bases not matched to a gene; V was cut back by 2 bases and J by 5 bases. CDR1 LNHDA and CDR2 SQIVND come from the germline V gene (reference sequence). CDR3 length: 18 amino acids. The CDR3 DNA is TGTGCCAGTAGTATAACCCCCCCTGGAGGGAGGGCTACCGGGGAGCTGTTTTTT. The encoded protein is CASSITPPGGRATGELFF.

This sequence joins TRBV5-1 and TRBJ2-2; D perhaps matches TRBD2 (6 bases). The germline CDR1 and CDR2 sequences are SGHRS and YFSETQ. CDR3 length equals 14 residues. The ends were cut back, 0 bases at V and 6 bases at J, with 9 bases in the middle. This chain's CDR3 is CASSLAGGPGELFF. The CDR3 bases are TGCGCCAGCAGCTTGGCCGGGGGACCCGGGGAGCTGTTTTTT.

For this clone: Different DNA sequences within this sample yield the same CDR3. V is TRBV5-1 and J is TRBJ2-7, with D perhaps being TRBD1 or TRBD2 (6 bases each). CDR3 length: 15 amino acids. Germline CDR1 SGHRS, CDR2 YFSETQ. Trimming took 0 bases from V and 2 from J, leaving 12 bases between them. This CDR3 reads CASSLASGGTYEQYF. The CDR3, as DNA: TGCGCCAGCAGCTTGGCCTCCGGGGGCACCTACGAGCAGTACTTC.

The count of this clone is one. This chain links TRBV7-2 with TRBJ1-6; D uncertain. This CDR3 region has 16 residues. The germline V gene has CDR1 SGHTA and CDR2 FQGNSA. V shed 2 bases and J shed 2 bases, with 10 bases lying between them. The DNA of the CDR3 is TGTGCCAGCAGCTTAATAGGTAGAACCTATAATTCACCCCTCCACTTT. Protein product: CASSLIGRTYNSPLHF.